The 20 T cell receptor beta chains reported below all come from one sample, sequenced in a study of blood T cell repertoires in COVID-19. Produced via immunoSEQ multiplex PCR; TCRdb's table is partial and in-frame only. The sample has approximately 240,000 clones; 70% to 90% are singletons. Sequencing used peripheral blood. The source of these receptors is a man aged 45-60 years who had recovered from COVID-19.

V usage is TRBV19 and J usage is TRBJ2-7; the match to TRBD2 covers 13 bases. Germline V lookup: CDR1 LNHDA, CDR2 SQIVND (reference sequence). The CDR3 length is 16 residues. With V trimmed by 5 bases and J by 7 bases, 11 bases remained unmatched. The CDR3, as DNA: TGTGCCAGTAGTTTAACTAGCGGGAGGGCCAACGGAGAGCAGTACTTC. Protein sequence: CASSLTSGRANGEQYF.

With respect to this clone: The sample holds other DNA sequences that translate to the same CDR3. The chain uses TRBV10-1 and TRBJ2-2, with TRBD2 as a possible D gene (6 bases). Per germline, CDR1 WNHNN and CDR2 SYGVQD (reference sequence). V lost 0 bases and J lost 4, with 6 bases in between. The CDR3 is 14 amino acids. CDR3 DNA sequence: TGCGCCAGCAGTGAGTCCGGGGGCACCGGGGAGCTGTTTTTT. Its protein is CASSESGGTGELFF.

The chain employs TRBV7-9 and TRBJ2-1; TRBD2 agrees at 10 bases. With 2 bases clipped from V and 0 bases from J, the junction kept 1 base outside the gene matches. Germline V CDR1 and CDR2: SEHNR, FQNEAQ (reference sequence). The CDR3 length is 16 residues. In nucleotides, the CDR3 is TGTGCCAGCAGCTTACTAGCGGGAGACTCCTACAATGAGCAGTTCTTC. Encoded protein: CASSLLAGDSYNEQFF. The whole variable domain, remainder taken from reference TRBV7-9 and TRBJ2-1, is DTGVSQNPRHKITKRGQNVTFRCDPISEHNRLYWYRQTLGQGPEFLTYFQNEAQLEKSRLLSDRFSAERPKGSFSTLEIQRTEQGDSAMYLCASSLLAGDSYNEQFFGPGTRLTVL.

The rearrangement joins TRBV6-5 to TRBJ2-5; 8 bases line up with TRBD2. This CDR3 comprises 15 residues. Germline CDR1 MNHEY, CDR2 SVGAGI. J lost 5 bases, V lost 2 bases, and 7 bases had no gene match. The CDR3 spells CASSYSGSGRETQYF. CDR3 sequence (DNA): TGTGCCAGCAGTTACAGCGGGAGCGGAAGGGAGACCCAGTACTTC.

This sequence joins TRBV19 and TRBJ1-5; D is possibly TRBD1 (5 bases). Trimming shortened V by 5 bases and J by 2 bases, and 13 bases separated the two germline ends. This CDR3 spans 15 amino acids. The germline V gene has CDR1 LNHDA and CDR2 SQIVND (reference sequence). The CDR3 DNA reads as TGTGCCAGTAGTCCGGTCCAGGGTGGCAATCAGCCCCAGCATTTT. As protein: CASSPVQGGNQPQHF.

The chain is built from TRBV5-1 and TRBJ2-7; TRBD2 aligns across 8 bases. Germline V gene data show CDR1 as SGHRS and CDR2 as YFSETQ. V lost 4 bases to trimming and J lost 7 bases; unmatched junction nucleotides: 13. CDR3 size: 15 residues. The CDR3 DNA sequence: TGCGCCAGCAGCCCGGGGGGGCTAGCGGCGTGGGAGCAGTACTTC. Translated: CASSPGGLAAWEQYF.

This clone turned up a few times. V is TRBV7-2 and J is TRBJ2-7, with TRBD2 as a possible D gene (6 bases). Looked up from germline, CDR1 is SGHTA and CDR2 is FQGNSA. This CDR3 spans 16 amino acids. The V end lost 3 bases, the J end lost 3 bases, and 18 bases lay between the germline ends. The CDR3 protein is CASSFYPSGVGYEQYF. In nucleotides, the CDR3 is TGTGCCAGCAGCTTTTACCCCTCGGGGGTCGGCTACGAGCAGTACTTC.

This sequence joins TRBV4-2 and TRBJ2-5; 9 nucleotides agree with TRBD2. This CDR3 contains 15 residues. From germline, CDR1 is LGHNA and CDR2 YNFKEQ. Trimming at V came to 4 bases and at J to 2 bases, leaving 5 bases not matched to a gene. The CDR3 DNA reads TGTGCCAGCAGCCTGGCGGGGGGGACTCAAGAGACCCAGTACTTC. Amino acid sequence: CASSLAGGTQETQYF.

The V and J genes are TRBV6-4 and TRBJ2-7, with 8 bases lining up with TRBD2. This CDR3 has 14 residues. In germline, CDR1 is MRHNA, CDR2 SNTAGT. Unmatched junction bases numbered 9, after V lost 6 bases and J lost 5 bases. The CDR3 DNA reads TGTGCCAGCAGCCCCACCGGGGGGGCCCACGAGCAGTACTTC. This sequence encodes CASSPTGGAHEQYF.

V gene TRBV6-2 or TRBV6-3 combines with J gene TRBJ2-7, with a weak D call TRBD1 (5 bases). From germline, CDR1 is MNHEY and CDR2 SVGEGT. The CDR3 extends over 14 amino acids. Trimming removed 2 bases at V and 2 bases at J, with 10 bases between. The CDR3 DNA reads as TGTGCCAGCAGTTACGGGGCGCGGACCTACGAGCAGTACTTC. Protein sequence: CASSYGARTYEQYF.

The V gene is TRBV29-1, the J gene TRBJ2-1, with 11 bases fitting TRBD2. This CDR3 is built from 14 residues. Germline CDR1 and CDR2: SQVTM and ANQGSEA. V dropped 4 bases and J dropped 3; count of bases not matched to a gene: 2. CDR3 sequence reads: CSVGTSGYYNEQFF. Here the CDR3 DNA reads TGCAGCGTTGGGACTAGCGGGTACTACAATGAGCAGTTCTTC.

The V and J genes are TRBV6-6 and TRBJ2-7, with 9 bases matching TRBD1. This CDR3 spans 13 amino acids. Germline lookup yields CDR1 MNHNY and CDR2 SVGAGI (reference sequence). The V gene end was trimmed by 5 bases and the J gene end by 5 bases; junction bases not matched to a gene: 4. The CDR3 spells CASSKQGANEQYF. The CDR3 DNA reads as TGTGCCAGCAGTAAACAGGGGGCAAACGAGCAGTACTTC.

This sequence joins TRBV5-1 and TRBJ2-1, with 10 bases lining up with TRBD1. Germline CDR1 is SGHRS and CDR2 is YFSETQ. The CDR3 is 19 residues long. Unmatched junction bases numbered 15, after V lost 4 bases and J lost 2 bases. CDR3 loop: CASSTPGTGATPTYNEQFF. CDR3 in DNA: TGCGCCAGCAGCACGCCCGGGACAGGGGCGACCCCAACCTACAATGAGCAGTTCTTC. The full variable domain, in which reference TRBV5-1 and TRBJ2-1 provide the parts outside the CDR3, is KAGVTQTPRYLIKTRGQQVTLSCSPISGHRSVSWYQQTPGQGLQFLFEYFSETQRNKGNFPGRFSGRQFSNSRSEMNVSTLELGDSALYLCASSTPGTGATPTYNEQFFGPGTRLTVL.

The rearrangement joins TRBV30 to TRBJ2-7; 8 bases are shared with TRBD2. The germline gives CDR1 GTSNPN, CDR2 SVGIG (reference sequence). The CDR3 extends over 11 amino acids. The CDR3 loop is CAAVRSGGTYF. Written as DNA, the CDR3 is TGTGCAGCGGTACGGAGCGGGGGAACCTACTTC.

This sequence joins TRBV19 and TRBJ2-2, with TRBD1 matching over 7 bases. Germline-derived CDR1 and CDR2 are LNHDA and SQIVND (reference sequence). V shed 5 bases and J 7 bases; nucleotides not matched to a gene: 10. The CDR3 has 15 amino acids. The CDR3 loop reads CASSLWTGRNGELFF. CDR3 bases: TGTGCCAGTAGTCTATGGACAGGAAGAAACGGGGAGCTGTTTTTT.

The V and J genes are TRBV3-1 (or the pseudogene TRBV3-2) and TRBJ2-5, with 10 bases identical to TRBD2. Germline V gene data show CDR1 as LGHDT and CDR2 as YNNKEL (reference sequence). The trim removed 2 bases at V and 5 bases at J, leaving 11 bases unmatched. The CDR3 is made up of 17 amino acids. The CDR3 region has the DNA TGTGCCAGCAGCCAACAACATAGCGGGAGGAAGTCGGAGACCCAGTACTTC. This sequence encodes CASSQQHSGRKSETQYF.

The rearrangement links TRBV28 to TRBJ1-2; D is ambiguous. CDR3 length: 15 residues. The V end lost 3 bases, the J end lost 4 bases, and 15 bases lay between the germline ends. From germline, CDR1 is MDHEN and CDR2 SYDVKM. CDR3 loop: CASSFGLAPSYGYTF. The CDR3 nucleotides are TGTGCCAGCAGTTTCGGACTCGCCCCCTCCTATGGCTACACCTTC.

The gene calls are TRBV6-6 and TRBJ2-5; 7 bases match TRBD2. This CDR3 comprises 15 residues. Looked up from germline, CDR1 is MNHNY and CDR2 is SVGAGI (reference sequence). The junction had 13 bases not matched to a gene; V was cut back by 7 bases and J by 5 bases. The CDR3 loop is CASNPRDYLIETQYF. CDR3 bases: TGTGCCAGCAACCCTCGGGACTATCTAATCGAGACCCAGTACTTC.

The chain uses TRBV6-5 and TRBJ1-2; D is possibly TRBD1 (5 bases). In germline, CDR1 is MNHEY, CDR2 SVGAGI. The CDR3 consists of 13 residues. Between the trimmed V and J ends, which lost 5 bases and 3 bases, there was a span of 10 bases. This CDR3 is CASSPQGHYGYTF. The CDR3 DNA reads TGTGCCAGCAGTCCGCAGGGTCACTATGGCTACACCTTC.

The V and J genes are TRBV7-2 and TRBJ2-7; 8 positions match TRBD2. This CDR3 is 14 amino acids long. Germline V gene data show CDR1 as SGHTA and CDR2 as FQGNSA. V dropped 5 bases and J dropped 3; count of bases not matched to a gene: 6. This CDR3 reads CASSTSGSIYEQYF. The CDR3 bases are TGTGCCAGCAGCACGAGCGGGAGTATCTACGAGCAGTACTTC.